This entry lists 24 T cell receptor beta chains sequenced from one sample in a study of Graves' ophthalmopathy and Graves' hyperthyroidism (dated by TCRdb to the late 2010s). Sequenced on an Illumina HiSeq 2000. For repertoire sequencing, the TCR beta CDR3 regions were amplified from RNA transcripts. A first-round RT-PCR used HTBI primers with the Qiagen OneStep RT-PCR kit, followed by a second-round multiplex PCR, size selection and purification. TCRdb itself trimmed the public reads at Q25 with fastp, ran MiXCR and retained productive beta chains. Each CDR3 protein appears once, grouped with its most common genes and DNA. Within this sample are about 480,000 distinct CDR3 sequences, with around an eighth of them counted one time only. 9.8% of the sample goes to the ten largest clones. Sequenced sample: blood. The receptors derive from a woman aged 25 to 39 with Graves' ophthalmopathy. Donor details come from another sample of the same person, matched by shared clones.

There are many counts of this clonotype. CDR3 DNA: TGCAGTGCAATAGGGGCAGCCAGCTCCTACGAGCAGTACTTC. It yields the protein CSAIGAASSYEQYF. The chain has TRBV20-1 and TRBJ2-7, with D perhaps matching TRBD1 (5 bases). The ends were cut back, 6 bases at V and 0 bases at J, with 15 bases in the middle. From germline, CDR1 is DFQATT and CDR2 SNEGSKA (reference sequence). This CDR3 comprises 14 residues.

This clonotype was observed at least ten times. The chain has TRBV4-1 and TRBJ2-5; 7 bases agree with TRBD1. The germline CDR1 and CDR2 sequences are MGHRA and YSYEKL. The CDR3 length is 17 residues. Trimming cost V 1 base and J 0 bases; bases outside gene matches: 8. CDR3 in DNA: TGCGCCAGCAGCCAAGGGCCGTTCAGGGGGAACCAAGAGACCCAGTACTTC. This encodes CASSQGPFRGNQETQYF.

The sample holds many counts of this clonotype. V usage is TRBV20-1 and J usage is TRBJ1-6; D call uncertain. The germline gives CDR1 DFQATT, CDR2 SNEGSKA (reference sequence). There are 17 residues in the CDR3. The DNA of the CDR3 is TGCAGGGCTCCTCGGCCCTACTCCGAGGCCTATAATTCACCCCTCCACTTT. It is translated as CRAPRPYSEAYNSPLHF.

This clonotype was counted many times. The CDR3, as DNA: TGTGCTAGTGGTTTGGTTTCAGTTCCCCTCTCAGTTCCCCTCGATCAGCCCCAGCATTTT. Amino acid sequence: CASGLVSVPLSVPLDQPQHF. J is TRBJ1-5 and V is TRBV12-5; no clear D. This CDR3 region has 20 residues. Germline V lookup: CDR1 LGHNT, CDR2 FRNRAP. The V end lost 0 bases, the J end lost 5 bases, and 26 bases lay between the germline ends.

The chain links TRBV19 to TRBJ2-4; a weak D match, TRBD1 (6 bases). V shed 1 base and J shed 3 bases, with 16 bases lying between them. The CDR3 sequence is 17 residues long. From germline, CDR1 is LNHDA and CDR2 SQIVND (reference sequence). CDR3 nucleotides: TGTGCCAGTAGTATAGTGGTCAGGGGTGCGGACAAAAACATTCAGTACTTC. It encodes CASSIVVRGADKNIQYF.

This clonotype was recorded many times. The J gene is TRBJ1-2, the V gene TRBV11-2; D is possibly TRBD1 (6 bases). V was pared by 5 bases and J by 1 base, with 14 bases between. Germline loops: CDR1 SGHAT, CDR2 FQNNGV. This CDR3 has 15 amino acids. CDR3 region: CASSPTHRDNYGYTF. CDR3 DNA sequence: TGTGCCAGCAGCCCTACCCACAGGGATAACTATGGCTACACCTTC. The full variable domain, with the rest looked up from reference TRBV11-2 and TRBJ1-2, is EAGVAQSPRYKIIEKRQSVAFWCNPISGHATLYWYQQILGQGPKLLIQFQNNGVVDDSQLPKDRFSAERLKGVDSTLKIQPAKLEDSAVYLCASSPTHRDNYGYTFGSGTRLTVV.

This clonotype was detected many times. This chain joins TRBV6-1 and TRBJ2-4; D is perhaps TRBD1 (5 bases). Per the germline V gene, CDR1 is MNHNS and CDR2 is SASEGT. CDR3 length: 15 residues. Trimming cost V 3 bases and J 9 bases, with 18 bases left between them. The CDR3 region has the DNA TGTGCCAGCAGTGATTCAGACCCAGGGCGAGGCATTCAGTACTTC. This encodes CASSDSDPGRGIQYF.

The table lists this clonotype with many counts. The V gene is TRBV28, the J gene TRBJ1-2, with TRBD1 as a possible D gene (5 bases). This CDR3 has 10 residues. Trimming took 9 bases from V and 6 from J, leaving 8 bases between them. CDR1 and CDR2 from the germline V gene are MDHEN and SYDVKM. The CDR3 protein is CASVGDGYTF. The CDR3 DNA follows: TGTGCCAGTGTAGGGGATGGCTACACCTTC.

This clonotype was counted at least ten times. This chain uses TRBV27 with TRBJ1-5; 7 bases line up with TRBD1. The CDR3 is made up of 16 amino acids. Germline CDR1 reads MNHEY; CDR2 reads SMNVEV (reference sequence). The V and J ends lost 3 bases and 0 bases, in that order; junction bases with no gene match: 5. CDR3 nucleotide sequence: TGTGCCAGCAGTTTGAGGACAGGAGATAGCAATCAGCCCCAGCATTTT. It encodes CASSLRTGDSNQPQHF.

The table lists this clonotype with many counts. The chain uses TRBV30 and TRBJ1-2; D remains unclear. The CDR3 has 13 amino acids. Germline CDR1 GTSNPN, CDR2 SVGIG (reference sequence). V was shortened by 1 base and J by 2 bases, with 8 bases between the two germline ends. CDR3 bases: TGTGCCTGGAGTGGACGGCTGAACTATGGCTACACCTTC. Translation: CAWSGRLNYGYTF.

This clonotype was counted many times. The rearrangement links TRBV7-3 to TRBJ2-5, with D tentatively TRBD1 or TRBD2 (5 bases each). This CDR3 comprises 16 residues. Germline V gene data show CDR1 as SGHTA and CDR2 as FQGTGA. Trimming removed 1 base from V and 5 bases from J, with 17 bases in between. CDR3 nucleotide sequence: TGTGCCAGCAGCTTAAGCGGCCCGGGGCTGGCGGAGACCCAGTACTTC. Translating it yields CASSLSGPGLAETQYF. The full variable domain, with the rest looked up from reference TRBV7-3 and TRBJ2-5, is GAGVSQTPSNKVTEKGKYVELRCDPISGHTALYWYRQSLGQGPEFLIYFQGTGAADDSGLPNDRFFAVRPEGSVSTLKIQRTERGDSAVYLCASSLSGPGLAETQYFGPGTRLLVL.

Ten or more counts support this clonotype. CDR3 sequence reads: CASSSRGENTEAFF. DNA of the CDR3: TGTGCCAGCAGCTCCAGAGGAGAGAACACTGAAGCTTTCTTT. The chain is built from TRBV12-3 or TRBV12-4 and TRBJ1-1; no clear D. The CDR3 has 14 amino acids. Trimming cost V 6 bases and J 1 base, with 12 bases left between them.

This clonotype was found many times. CDR3 amino acids: CASSLGAIEGWETQYF. DNA for the CDR3: TGTGCCAGCAGCTTGGGAGCCATAGAGGGGTGGGAGACCCAGTACTTC. This rearrangement joins TRBV11-2 to TRBJ2-5, with D possibly being TRBD1 or TRBD2 (5 bases each). Trimming shortened V by 3 bases and J by 5 bases, and 19 bases separated the two germline ends. CDR1 is SGHAT and CDR2 is FQNNGV in the germline V gene. This CDR3 spans 16 amino acids.

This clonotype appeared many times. Here the CDR3 DNA reads TGTGCCAGCAGTGACCCGGGACGGATTGCGCCCCTCCACTTT. Translated, it gives CASSDPGRIAPLHF. V gene TRBV28 combines with J gene TRBJ1-6; D may be TRBD1 (5 bases). This CDR3 is 14 amino acids long. Per germline, CDR1 MDHEN and CDR2 SYDVKM. V lost 5 bases and J 13 bases, leaving 18 bases between the germline ends.

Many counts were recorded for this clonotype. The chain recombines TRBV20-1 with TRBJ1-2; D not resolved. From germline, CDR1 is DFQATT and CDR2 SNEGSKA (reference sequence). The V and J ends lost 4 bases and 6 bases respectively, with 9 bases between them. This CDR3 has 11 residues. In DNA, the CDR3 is TGCAGTGCTAAGACCTTCGATGGCTACACCTTC. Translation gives CSAKTFDGYTF.

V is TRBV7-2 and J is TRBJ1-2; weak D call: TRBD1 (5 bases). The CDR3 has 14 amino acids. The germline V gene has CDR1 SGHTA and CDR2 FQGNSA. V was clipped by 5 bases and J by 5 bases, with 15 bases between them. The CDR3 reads CASSLMTDQYGYTF. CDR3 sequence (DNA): TGTGCCAGCAGCCTCATGACAGATCAGTATGGCTACACCTTC.

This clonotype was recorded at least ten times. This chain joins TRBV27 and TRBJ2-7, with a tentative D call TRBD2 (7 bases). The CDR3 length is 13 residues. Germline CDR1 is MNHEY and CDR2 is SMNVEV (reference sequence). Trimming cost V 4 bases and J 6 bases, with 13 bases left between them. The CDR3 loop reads CASSWVGGREQYF. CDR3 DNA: TGTGCCAGCAGTTGGGTGGGGGGGCGCGAGCAGTACTTC.

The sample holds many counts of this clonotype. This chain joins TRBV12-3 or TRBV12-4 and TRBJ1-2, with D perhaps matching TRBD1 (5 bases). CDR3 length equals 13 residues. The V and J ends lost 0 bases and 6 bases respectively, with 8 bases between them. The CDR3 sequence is CASSLARVDGYTF. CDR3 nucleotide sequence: TGTGCCAGCAGTTTAGCCAGGGTGGATGGCTACACCTTC.

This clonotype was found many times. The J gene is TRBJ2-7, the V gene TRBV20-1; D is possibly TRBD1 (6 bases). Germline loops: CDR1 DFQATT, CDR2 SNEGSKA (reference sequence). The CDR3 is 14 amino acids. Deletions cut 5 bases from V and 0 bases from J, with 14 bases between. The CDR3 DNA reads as TGCAGTGCTCCCTCCCGGGACACCTCCTACGAGCAGTACTTC. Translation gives CSAPSRDTSYEQYF.

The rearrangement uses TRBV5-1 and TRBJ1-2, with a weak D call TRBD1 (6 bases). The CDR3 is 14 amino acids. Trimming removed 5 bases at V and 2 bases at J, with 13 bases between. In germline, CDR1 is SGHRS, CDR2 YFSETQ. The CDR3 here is CASSQTGSNYGYTF. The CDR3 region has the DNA TGCGCCAGCAGTCAGACAGGATCGAACTATGGCTACACCTTC.

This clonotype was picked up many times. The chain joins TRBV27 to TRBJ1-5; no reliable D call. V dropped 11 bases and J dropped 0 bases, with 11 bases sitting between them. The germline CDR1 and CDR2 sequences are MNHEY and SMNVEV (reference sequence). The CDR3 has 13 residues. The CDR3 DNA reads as TGTGCCGCCGGGGAGTATAGCAATCAGCCCCAGCATTTT. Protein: CAAGEYSNQPQHF.

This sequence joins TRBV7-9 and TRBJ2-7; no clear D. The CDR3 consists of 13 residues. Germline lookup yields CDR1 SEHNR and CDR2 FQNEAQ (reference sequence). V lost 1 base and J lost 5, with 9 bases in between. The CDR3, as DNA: TGTGCCAGCAGCTTAGATGAGAAGGACGAGCAGTACTTC. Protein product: CASSLDEKDEQYF.

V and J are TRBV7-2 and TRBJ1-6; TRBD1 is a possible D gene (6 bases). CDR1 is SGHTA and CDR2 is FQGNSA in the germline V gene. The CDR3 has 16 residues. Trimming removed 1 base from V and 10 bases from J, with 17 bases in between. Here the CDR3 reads CASSLVLRGAGSPLHF. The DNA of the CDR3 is TGTGCCAGCAGCTTAGTCCTCAGGGGTGCCGGGTCACCCCTCCACTTT.

CDR3 nucleotide sequence: TGTGCCAGCAGCCTCAGGCCGAGGGGACAGGGGTATACCGGGGAGCTGTTTTTT. Its translation: CASSLRPRGQGYTGELFF. The chain is built from TRBV11-2 and TRBJ2-2, with TRBD1 matching over 10 bases. J gave up 5 bases and V 5 bases, and 14 bases lay outside the gene matches. CDR1 and CDR2 from the germline V gene are SGHAT and FQNNGV. There are 18 residues in the CDR3.